These T cell receptor beta chains were read from a single sample in a study of CD8+ T cells in alopecia areata. Assay: immunoSEQ multiplex PCR; the TCRdb copy retains only in-frame clones and omits some. Here the sample spans about 210,000 clones, 66% being singletons. This specimen was CD4+ T cells sorted from blood, taken at approximately week 45, from a patient treated with tofacitinib. The receptors were gathered from a human donor with alopecia areata. Both conserved end residues are part of each CDR3. D genes are given only for firm matches. Rows may omit the clone size; those that give it use once, few, many or a size class.

V,length,D,J,size,CDR3,DNA
TRBV19,11,NA,TRBJ1-2,NA,CASRGNYGYTF,TGTGCCAGTCGGGGTAACTATGGCTACACCTTC
TRBV19,13,NA,TRBJ2-5,NA,CASSDRQKETQYF,TGTGCCAGTAGTGATAGACAGAAAGAGACCCAGTACTTC
TRBV4-3,15,NA,TRBJ1-4,NA,CASSLEGRGNEKLFF,TGCGCCAGCAGCCTTGAGGGCCGAGGAAATGAAAAACTGTTTTTT
TRBV10-3,12,NA,TRBJ2-7,few,CATGATNYEQYF,TGTGCCACCGGGGCAACGAACTACGAGCAGTACTTC
TRBV14,13,NA,TRBJ1-1,NA,CASSQVSGTEAFF,TGTGCCAGCAGCCAAGTATCCGGCACTGAAGCTTTCTTT
TRBV9,15,TRBD2,TRBJ2-3,NA,CASSISGDSIATQYF,TGTGCCAGCAGCATTAGCGGGGACTCCATCGCGACGCAGTATTTT
TRBV29-1,11,NA,TRBJ1-2,NA,CSVTDGLGYTF,TGCAGCGTTACAGATGGATTGGGCTACACCTTC
TRBV7-2,11,NA,TRBJ2-7,once,CASSLRAEQYF,TGTGCCAGCAGCTTAAGAGCCGAGCAGTACTTC
TRBV6-5,14,TRBD1,TRBJ1-2,NA,CASTFRTGGGGYTF,TGTGCCAGCACGTTTAGGACAGGCGGCGGTGGCTACACCTTC
TRBV5-1,15,NA,TRBJ2-2,NA,CASSLIVGEAGELFF,TGCGCCAGCAGCTTGATCGTGGGGGAGGCCGGGGAGCTGTTTTTT
TRBV5-6,12,NA,TRBJ2-7,NA,CASSRQSYEQYF,TGTGCCAGCAGCAGACAGAGCTACGAGCAGTACTTC
TRBV10-3,14,NA,TRBJ2-1,NA,CAISERPSYNEQFF,TGTGCCATCAGTGAGCGTCCTTCCTACAATGAGCAGTTCTTC
TRBV30,15,NA,TRBJ2-2,NA,CAWRSLAGTTGELFF,TGTGCCTGGAGGAGTTTGGCAGGGACCACCGGGGAGCTGTTTTTT
TRBV29-1,11,NA,TRBJ1-1,NA,CSVARVTEAFF,TGCAGCGTTGCCAGGGTCACTGAAGCTTTCTTT
TRBV30,15,NA,TRBJ1-1,few,CAWSPRGRMNTEAFF,TGTGCCTGGAGTCCACGAGGGAGGATGAACACTGAAGCTTTCTTT
TRBV29-1,12,NA,TRBJ1-1,NA,CSVFRLNTEAFF,TGCAGCGTATTTAGGCTGAACACTGAAGCTTTCTTT
TRBV5-6,14,TRBD1,TRBJ2-5,NA,CASSDGTGRETQYF,TGTGCCAGCAGCGACGGGACAGGGCGTGAGACCCAGTACTTC
TRBV9,12,NA,TRBJ1-6,NA,CASSLAFSPLHF,TGTGCCAGCAGCTTAGCCTTTTCACCCCTCCACTTT
TRBV27,16,TRBD1,TRBJ1-1,NA,CASSLSRTQGDTEAFF,TGTGCCAGCAGTTTATCACGGACACAGGGGGACACTGAAGCTTTCTTT
TRBV7-2,13,NA,TRBJ1-2,few,CASSPNQGRGYTF,TGTGCCAGCAGCCCAAACCAGGGAAGAGGCTACACCTTC
TRBV2,12,NA,TRBJ1-1,NA,CASGTGRTEAFF,TGTGCCAGCGGTACAGGGCGCACTGAAGCTTTCTTT
TRBV29-1,13,TRBD1,TRBJ1-1,few,CSGRTGVNTEAFF,TGCAGCGGACGGACAGGGGTGAACACTGAAGCTTTCTTT